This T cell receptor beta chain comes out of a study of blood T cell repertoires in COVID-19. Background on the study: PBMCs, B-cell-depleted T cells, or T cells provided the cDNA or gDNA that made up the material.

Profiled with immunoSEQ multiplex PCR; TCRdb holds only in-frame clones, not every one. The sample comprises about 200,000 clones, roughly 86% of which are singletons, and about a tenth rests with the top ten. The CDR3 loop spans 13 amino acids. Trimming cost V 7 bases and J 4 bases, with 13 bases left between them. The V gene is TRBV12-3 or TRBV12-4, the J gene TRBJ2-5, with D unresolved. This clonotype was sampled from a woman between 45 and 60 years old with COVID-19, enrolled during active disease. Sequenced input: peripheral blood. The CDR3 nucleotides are TGTGCCAGCAACACTTGGGCCGGAGAGACCCAGTACTTC. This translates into CASNTWAGETQYF.